The 4 T cell receptor beta chains reported below all come from one sample, sequenced in a study of cytomegalovirus exposure and HLA in healthy donors. Use of 60 Vbeta and 13 Jbeta primers characterized the PCR. Data came from immunoSEQ multiplex PCR; TCRdb stores just in-frame clones and leaves some out. The sample contains over 110,000 clones, about 80% of which appear only once. Sequencing was done on a sample of PBMCs. The receptors come from a middle-aged man in good health and CMV-seronegative.

The chain employs TRBV15 and TRBJ1-3; TRBD1 matches 8 bases. V was clipped by 3 bases and J by 1 base; unmatched bases: 8. CDR1 and CDR2 (germline): LNHNV, YYDKDF (reference sequence). This CDR3 has 17 amino acids. The CDR3 DNA reads as TGTGCCACCAGCAGGGCCCGGGACAGGCCGTCTGGAAACACCATATATTTT. Residues: CATSRARDRPSGNTIYF.

The rearrangement joins TRBV25-1 to TRBJ2-1, with 9 bases that match TRBD1. Germline CDR1 reads MGHDK; CDR2 reads SYGVNS. Trimming took 3 bases from V and 4 from J; bases not matched to a gene: 7. The CDR3 totals 16 residues. The CDR3 DNA reads TGTGCCAGCAGTGATTTTACCGGGACAGGGTACAATGAGCAGTTCTTC. Translating gives CASSDFTGTGYNEQFF.

V is TRBV11-3 and J is TRBJ1-1; 9 positions agree with TRBD1. V lost 4 bases and J lost 10; bases outside the gene matches: 4. This CDR3 is 12 amino acids long. Germline-derived CDR1 and CDR2 are SGHNT and YENEEA. This chain's CDR3 is CASSSDRGVAFF. The CDR3 nucleotides read TGTGCCAGCAGCTCCGACAGGGGGGTAGCTTTCTTT.

The chain combines TRBV27 with TRBJ2-1, with TRBD2 matching over 11 bases. The CDR3 totals 14 residues. The germline gives CDR1 MNHEY, CDR2 SMNVEV (reference sequence). Trimming removed 6 bases from V and 6 bases from J; junction bases left unmatched: 4. CDR3 DNA sequence: TGTGCCAGCAGATTAGCGGGGGGGTTCAATGAGCAGTTCTTC. This sequence encodes CASRLAGGFNEQFF.